Listed below are T cell receptor beta chains from one sample, sequenced in a study of PD-L1 blockade in urothelial cancer. Measured with immunoSEQ multiplex PCR; TCRdb has only the in-frame clones, and not every one. Among tens of thousands of clones listed, roughly 86% were seen once. Here the sequenced sample was PBMCs, taken around atezolizumab (anti-PD-L1) treatment. Receptor source: an older man with urothelial cancer. Each CDR3 is given with its conserved first and last residue. The D gene is left open where the match is weak. Clone size is not always given. Where it is, it says once, few, many or a class for expanded clones.

TRBJ1-2 | TRBV4-3 | . | . | CASSQGGPRGYTF | TGCGCCAGCAGCCAAGGCGGCCCAAGGGGCTACACCTTC
TRBJ1-2 | TRBV28 | . | . | CAVPGFENYGYTF | TGTGCCGTTCCCGGGTTTGAAAACTATGGCTACACCTTC
TRBJ1-3 | TRBV30 | . | . | CAWSVLAGNTIYF | TGTGCCTGGAGTGTACTAGCGGGAAACACCATATATTTT
TRBJ1-2 | TRBV28 | once | . | CASRAPGPGDGYTF | TGTGCCAGCAGGGCTCCGGGACCAGGGGATGGCTACACCTTC
TRBJ1-1 | TRBV7-9 | . | . | CASSRGGTEAFF | TGTGCCAGCAGCCGTGGAGGGACTGAAGCTTTCTTT
TRBJ2-5 | TRBV6-1 | . | TRBD1 | CASSRTGNGETQYF | TGTGCCAGCAGTAGGACAGGGAATGGGGAGACCCAGTACTTC
TRBJ1-1 | TRBV9 | . | . | CASSLSVEFQAFF | TGTGCCAGCAGCCTATCCGTGGAGTTCCAAGCTTTCTTT
TRBJ1-1 | TRBV5-4 | . | . | CASSLEGWGTGTEAFF | TGTGCCAGCAGCTTGGAGGGCTGGGGCACGGGTACTGAAGCTTTCTTT
TRBJ2-7 | TRBV6-6 | . | . | CASSYSIGQPSYEQYF | TGTGCCAGCAGTTACTCGATAGGACAGCCCTCCTACGAGCAGTACTTC
TRBJ1-5 | TRBV7-8 | . | TRBD1 | CASSRGGTQPQHF | TGTGCCAGCAGCCGAGGGGGCACTCAGCCCCAGCATTTT
TRBJ2-1 | TRBV15 | . | TRBD2 | CATSRDTGGIGNEQFF | TGTGCCACCAGCAGAGATACGGGAGGGATTGGCAATGAGCAGTTCTTC
TRBJ1-1 | TRBV28 | . | . | CASFGLNTEAFF | TGTGCCAGCTTCGGTTTGAACACTGAAGCTTTCTTT
TRBJ2-3 | TRBV13 | . | . | CASSSSGTDTQYF | TGTGCCAGCAGCTCTAGTGGCACAGATACGCAGTATTTT
TRBJ2-5 | TRBV4-1 | . | . | CASSQVHERTYNQETQYF | TGCGCCAGCAGCCAAGTTCACGAGCGGACCTACAACCAAGAGACCCAGTACTTC
TRBJ1-2 | TRBV11-3 | . | TRBD1 | CASSFTTGGQGYTF | TGTGCCAGCAGCTTCACGACAGGGGGCCAAGGCTACACCTTC
TRBJ2-3 | TRBV29-1 | few | . | CSVSSGDTDTQYF | TGCAGCGTTTCTTCCGGGGACACAGATACGCAGTATTTT
TRBJ2-7 | TRBV5-1 | few | TRBD1 | CASSWDRTYEQYF | TGCGCCAGCAGCTGGGACAGGACCTACGAGCAGTACTTC
TRBJ1-1 | TRBV7-9 | few | . | CASSLVFTEAFF | TGTGCCAGCAGCCTCGTATTCACTGAAGCTTTCTTT
TRBJ2-7 | TRBV21-1 | few | . | CASSTLLFGTRVSHEQYF | TGTGCCAGCAGCACTCTACTATTCGGGACTAGAGTTTCCCACGAGCAGTACTTC
TRBJ2-1 | TRBV27 | . | TRBD2 | CASRGTSGTRRGEQFF | TGTGCCAGCAGGGGGACTAGCGGGACCCGCCGGGGGGAGCAGTTCTTC
TRBJ1-1 | TRBV7-8 | . | . | CASSFGIMAGIMNTEAFF | TGTGCCAGCAGCTTCGGGATTATGGCAGGCATCATGAACACTGAAGCTTTCTTT
TRBJ1-2 | TRBV19 | few | . | CASSIRGNYGYTF | TGTGCCAGTAGTATCAGGGGCAACTATGGCTACACCTTC
TRBJ2-2 | TRBV5-1 | . | . | CASSSGATGELFF | TGCGCCAGCAGCTCTGGAGCTACCGGGGAGCTGTTTTTT
TRBJ2-1 | TRBV4-1 | few | . | CASGSYNEQFF | TGCGCCAGCGGCTCATACAATGAGCAGTTCTTC
TRBJ1-5 | TRBV10-3 | . | . | CASRVQDNQPQHF | TGTGCCTCTCGTGTGCAGGACAATCAGCCCCAGCATTTT
TRBJ1-1 | TRBV4-1 | . | TRBD1 | CASRKMPGTGGSRDTEAFF | TGCGCCAGCAGAAAGATGCCCGGGACAGGGGGGAGTAGGGACACTGAAGCTTTCTTT
TRBJ2-7 | TRBV7-8 | . | TRBD1 | CASSRDRSSYEQYF | TGTGCCAGCAGCAGGGACAGAAGCTCCTACGAGCAGTACTTC
TRBJ2-7 | TRBV29-1 | . | TRBD1 | CSVRTGGAEQYF | TGCAGCGTGAGGACAGGGGGGGCCGAGCAGTACTTC
TRBJ2-7 | TRBV2 | . | . | CASSERGPNEQYF | TGTGCCAGCAGTGAGCGGGGGCCTAACGAGCAGTACTTC
TRBJ2-1 | TRBV5-1 | . | TRBD2 | CASSPDSGSRDEQFF | TGCGCCAGCAGCCCCGACAGCGGGAGTCGGGATGAGCAGTTCTTC
TRBJ2-5 | TRBV5-4 | once | TRBD1 | CASSSVSQGAKTQYF | TGTGCCAGCAGCTCCGTCTCGCAGGGGGCCAAGACCCAGTACTTC
TRBJ1-2 | TRBV28 | . | . | CASRLGGPYGYTF | TGTGCCAGCAGACTGGGAGGGCCCTATGGCTACACCTTC
TRBJ2-7 | TRBV2 | . | . | CASSEWSGGSYEQYF | TGTGCCAGCAGTGAATGGTCAGGAGGCTCCTACGAGCAGTACTTC
TRBJ2-1 | TRBV29-1 | . | . | CSVEDMRGWVDTEQFF | TGCAGCGTTGAAGATATGCGCGGATGGGTTGATACTGAGCAGTTCTTC
TRBJ1-1 | TRBV10-3 | . | TRBD1 | CAIRITGATNTEAFF | TGTGCCATCAGGATCACAGGGGCGACGAACACTGAAGCTTTCTTT
TRBJ2-7 | TRBV2 | . | TRBD1 | CASSEAGTGTYEQYF | TGTGCCAGCAGTGAAGCCGGGACAGGGACATACGAGCAGTACTTC
TRBJ2-1 | TRBV6-5 | . | . | CATQRASNEQFF | TGTGCCACCCAGCGGGCCTCCAATGAGCAGTTCTTC
TRBJ2-3 | TRBV5-8 | . | TRBD1 | CASSLGQGSTDTQYF | TGTGCCAGCAGCTTGGGACAGGGGAGCACAGATACGCAGTATTTT
TRBJ2-7 | TRBV29-1 | once | TRBD1 | CSVATGTDRYEQYF | TGCAGCGTTGCGACCGGGACAGATCGTTACGAGCAGTACTTC
TRBJ1-2 | TRBV11-3 | . | TRBD1 | CASARTGLNYGYTF | TGTGCCAGCGCCCGGACAGGGCTCAACTATGGCTACACCTTC
TRBJ2-2 | TRBV5-6 | . | TRBD2 | CASNQGEGRAGELFF | TGTGCCAGCAACCAAGGGGAGGGAAGGGCCGGGGAGCTGTTTTTT
TRBJ1-5 | TRBV19 | . | . | CASRMDISNQPQHF | TGTGCCAGTAGAATGGACATTAGCAATCAGCCCCAGCATTTT
TRBJ1-2 | TRBV9 | medium-sized | . | CASSVSPRVYGYTF | TGTGCCAGCAGCGTATCCCCGCGGGTCTATGGCTACACCTTC
TRBJ2-2 | TRBV11-2 | . | . | CASSPPRGTPYTGELFF | TGTGCCAGCAGCCCGCCCCGTGGGACACCTTACACCGGGGAGCTGTTTTTT
TRBJ1-4 | TRBV10-3 | . | . | CAISESGTGSTNEKLFF | TGTGCCATCAGTGAGTCGGGTACAGGTTCAACTAATGAAAAACTGTTTTTT